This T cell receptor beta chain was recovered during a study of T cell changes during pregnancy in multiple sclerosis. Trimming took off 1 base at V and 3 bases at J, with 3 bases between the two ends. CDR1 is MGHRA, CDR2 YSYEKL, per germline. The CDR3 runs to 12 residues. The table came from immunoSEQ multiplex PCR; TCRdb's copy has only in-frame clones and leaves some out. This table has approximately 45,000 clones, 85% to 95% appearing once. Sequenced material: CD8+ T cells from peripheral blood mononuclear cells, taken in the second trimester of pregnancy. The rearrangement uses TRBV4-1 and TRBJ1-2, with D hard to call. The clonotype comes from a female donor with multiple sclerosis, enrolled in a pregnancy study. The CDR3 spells CASSQADYGYTF. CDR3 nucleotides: TGCGCCAGCAGCCAAGCGGACTATGGCTACACCTTC.